Sequencing of this T cell receptor (beta chain) was carried out in a study of blood T cell repertoires in COVID-19. Study background: Acute-phase and convalescent COVID-19 samples originated in the United States, Italy and Spain. PBMCs, B-cell-depleted T cells, or T cells provided the cDNA or gDNA that made up the material.

Assay used: immunoSEQ multiplex PCR; TCRdb lists only in-frame clones, some missing. The sample consists of 310,000 or so clones, nearly 90% of them appearing once. This CDR3 is built from 15 residues. Germline lookup yields CDR1 KGHSH and CDR2 LQKENI. After removal of 3 bases from V and 0 bases from J, the junction contained 2 bases not matched to a gene. Participants came from fewer than 25 US areas, aged about 18 to 95 years. Clinical history reported by participants formed the basis on which cohorts were assigned. Specimen: PBMCs or T cells enriched from blood (not recorded which). The chain couples TRBV18 to TRBJ2-1; 7 bases match TRBD1. The receptor's source is a woman aged 18-35 years with acute COVID-19. The CDR3 loop is CASSPGQPSYNEQFF. As DNA, the CDR3 is TGTGCCAGCTCACCGGGACAGCCCTCCTACAATGAGCAGTTCTTC.